This paragraph covers one TCR beta chain sequence. An end of the junction does not agree with germline; a read error may underlie this. The record originates from a study of blood T cells in healthy people across ages. The length of the CDR3 is 14 residues. In germline, CDR1 is SEHNR, CDR2 FQNEAQ (reference sequence). In each sample, at least 7 million PBMCs were isolated. A second PCR, run for 7 to 11 cycles, used a sample-barcoded 5' primer plus a J-beta primer mix. Each cDNA molecule, via a template-switch adaptor with 12 random nucleotides, was tagged. TCRdb called the 5' RACE reads again in MiXCR, with one record for every CDR3 protein. The data hold roughly 1,500,000 distinct CDR3 sequences, with 42% observed a single time.

Sequencing used blood. This chain links TRBV7-9 with TRBJ1-2; 9 bases are a match to TRBD1. This TCR was recovered from a woman aged 18-30 years in good health. Here the CDR3 reads CASSSQGANYGCTF. CDR3 coding DNA: TGTGCCAGCAGCTCACAGGGGGCTAACTATGGCTGCACCTTC.